This is a list of T cell receptor beta chains from one sample in a study of persistence of HIV-infected CD4 T cells. Libraries were prepared by immunoSEQ multiplex PCR; TCRdb keeps only in-frame clonotypes and omits some of them. The sample carries 35,000 to 50,000 clones, roughly 90% recorded once. For these TCRs, the target antigens are not known. Sequenced here: CD4+ T cells sorted from PBMCs after approximately 19-hour stimulation, sampled from a patient who received antiretroviral therapy. The receptor set was obtained from an adult man with HIV who was CMV-seropositive. Both conserved end residues are part of each CDR3. The D gene is left open where the match is weak.

d_call,v_call,j_call,cdr3_aa,cdr3_nt
TRBD1,TRBV5-4,TRBJ2-7,CASSLAGQKSYEQYF,TGTGCCAGCAGCTTGGCGGGACAGAAATCCTACGAGCAGTACTTC
TRBD1,TRBV6-1,TRBJ2-3,CASSEARTGTGTDTQYF,TGTGCCAGCAGTGAAGCGCGGACAGGGACGGGCACAGATACGCAGTATTTT
TRBD2,TRBV2,TRBJ2-1,CASSPTSGIVGNEQFF,TGTGCCAGCAGCCCCACTAGCGGGATCGTAGGGAATGAGCAGTTCTTC
TRBD1,TRBV7-2,TRBJ1-3,CASSTQPGTGSGNTIYF,TGTGCCAGCAGCACCCAACCCGGGACAGGGAGTGGAAACACCATATATTTT
.,TRBV5-1,TRBJ1-4,CASSLMGGNEKLFF,TGCGCCAGCAGCTTGATGGGTGGGAATGAAAAACTGTTTTTT
.,TRBV6-1,TRBJ2-1,CASRLGGDNEQFF,TGTGCCAGCCGGCTGGGGGGAGACAATGAGCAGTTCTTC
TRBD1,TRBV5-1,TRBJ1-2,CASSPPSGTGARGYTF,TGCGCCAGCAGCCCCCCATCCGGGACAGGGGCTCGTGGCTACACCTTC
TRBD2,TRBV11-3,TRBJ2-1,CASSLLAGTPGEQFF,TGTGCCAGCAGCTTACTAGCGGGGACGCCGGGGGAGCAGTTCTTC
.,TRBV15,TRBJ2-7,CATSRDPSSSYEQYF,TGTGCCACCAGCAGAGATCCCAGTTCCTCCTACGAGCAGTACTTC
TRBD1,TRBV6-5,TRBJ1-3,CASWDRSSGNTIYF,TGTGCCAGTTGGGACAGGTCCTCTGGAAACACCATATATTTT
.,TRBV2,TRBJ2-3,CAILGTHPTDTQYF,TGTGCCATACTGGGGACCCACCCCACAGATACGCAGTATTTT
TRBD2,TRBV5-8,TRBJ2-3,CASTDRAGPGTDTQYF,TGTGCCAGCACCGACCGAGCGGGGCCTGGCACAGATACGCAGTATTTT
.,TRBV1,TRBJ1-6,CTSSQDTSAAILIYNSPLHF,TGCACCAGCAGCCAAGATACTTCGGCAGCGATACTTATTTATAATTCACCCCTCCACTTT
TRBD1,TRBV7-9,TRBJ2-3,CASSLYGTERDTQYF,TGTGCCAGCAGCTTATACGGGACAGAGCGAGATACGCAGTATTTT
.,TRBV9,TRBJ2-7,CASSVGGEPYEQYF,TGTGCCAGCAGCGTAGGCGGTGAACCCTACGAGCAGTACTTC
TRBD2,TRBV11-3,TRBJ2-3,CASNSLAGGSDTQYF,TGTGCCAGCAACTCACTAGCGGGGGGGTCAGATACGCAGTATTTT
.,TRBV27,TRBJ2-7,CASSSPRQSYEQYF,TGTGCCAGCAGTTCCCCGAGGCAGTCCTACGAGCAGTACTTC
TRBD2,TRBV7-8,TRBJ2-2,CASSRTSGGQNTGELFF,TGTGCCAGCAGCCGGACTAGCGGGGGGCAGAACACCGGGGAGCTGTTTTTT
.,TRBV6-5,TRBJ2-6,CASSVIGGANVLTF,TGTGCCAGCAGCGTCATTGGTGGGGCCAACGTCCTGACTTTC
.,TRBV28,TRBJ2-1,CASSSGSYNEQFF,TGTGCCAGCAGTTCAGGCAGTTACAATGAGCAGTTCTTC
TRBD1,TRBV29-1,TRBJ1-1,CSVGARGKRASAEAFF,TGCAGCGTTGGGGCCAGGGGGAAGAGGGCGAGCGCTGAAGCTTTCTTT